This T cell receptor (beta chain) was recorded in a study of blood T cells in healthy people across ages. General study findings and limits: The authors considered diversity estimates from one million T cells to be underestimates.

The trim removed 3 bases at V and 5 bases at J, leaving 2 bases unmatched. The CDR3 loop spans 13 amino acids. The germline V gene has CDR1 SGHRS and CDR2 YFSETQ. Donors gave ten milliliters of peripheral blood apiece. This clonotype has just a few counts. Antigen: not known. Primed by a sample-barcoded 5' primer and a J-beta primer mix, a second PCR proceeded for about 7 to 11 cycles. Via MiXCR, TCRdb re-called the 5' RACE reads, giving one row per CDR3 protein. The data show 650,000 or so distinct CDR3 sequences, with approximately 52% seen just once and 13% held by the top ten. V is TRBV5-1 and J is TRBJ2-1; TRBD2 matches at 7 bases. Source material: blood. The sequence was obtained from a woman of 80 years or more in good health. Here the CDR3 reads CASSYGLDNEQFF. CDR3 nucleotide sequence: TGCGCCAGCAGCTACGGACTAGACAATGAGCAGTTCTTC.